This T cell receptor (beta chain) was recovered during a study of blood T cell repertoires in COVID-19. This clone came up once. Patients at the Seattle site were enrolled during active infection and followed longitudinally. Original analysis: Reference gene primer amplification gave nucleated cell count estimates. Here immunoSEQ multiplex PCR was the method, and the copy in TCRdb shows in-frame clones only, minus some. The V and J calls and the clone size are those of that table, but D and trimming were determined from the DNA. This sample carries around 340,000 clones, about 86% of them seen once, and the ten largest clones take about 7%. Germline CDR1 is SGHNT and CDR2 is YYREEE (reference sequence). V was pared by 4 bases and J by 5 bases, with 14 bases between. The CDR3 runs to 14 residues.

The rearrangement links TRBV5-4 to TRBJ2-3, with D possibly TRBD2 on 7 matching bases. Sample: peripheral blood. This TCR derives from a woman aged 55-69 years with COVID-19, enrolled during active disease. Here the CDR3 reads CASSPGGRGDTQYF. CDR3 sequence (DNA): TGTGCCAGCAGCCCCGGGGGGCGGGGAGATACGCAGTATTTT.